This T cell receptor beta chain was documented in a study of T cells after yellow fever vaccination. Study-wide points: Post-booster repertoires again held most primary-vaccination clones (around 95% CD4, roughly 89% CD8). A minor fraction of clonotypes spanned both CD4 and CD8 compartments.

TCRdb independently ran MiXCR on the 5' RACE reads; one entry per CDR3 protein. Seen here are roughly 300,000 distinct CDR3 sequences, about 6.6% observed once, and the top ten hold around 17%. This clonotype was detected a few times. Antigen: not known. Germline V CDR1 and CDR2: SGHNT, YYREEE (reference sequence). CDR3 length: 15 amino acids. The germline V and J ends were trimmed by 4 bases and 3 bases, with 11 bases remaining between them. V usage is TRBV5-4 and J usage is TRBJ1-6, with D possibly being TRBD1 (6 bases). The receptor comes from a man younger than 30 who received the YFV17D yellow fever vaccine. Sequenced material: PBMCs, taken about 41 days after the first yellow fever vaccination. In nucleotides, the CDR3 is TGTGCCAGCAGCCCAACAGGGAACTATAATTCACCCCTCCACTTT. Its protein product is CASSPTGNYNSPLHF.